The present T cell receptor (beta chain) was sequenced within a study of healthy donors' naive CD4 and CD8 T cells. Study details: For TCR alpha, new primers spanned all functional IMGT alpha genes.

The J segment lost 3 bases and the V segment lost 4 bases, leaving 4 bases of the junction unmatched. The CDR3 sequence is 15 residues long. The germline V gene has CDR1 SGHRS and CDR2 YFSETQ. Each TCR library used 500 ng of total RNA and a linear amplification protocol. MiXCR was run by TCRdb on the reads, yielding one entry per CDR3 protein. The profile covers about 180,000 distinct CDR3 sequences, with 65% to 75% appearing a single time and 2.3% taken by the ten largest. This sequence joins TRBV5-1 and TRBJ2-5, with TRBD2 matching 12 bases. The source material was naive CD4+ and CD8+ T cells sorted from blood, pooled from several donors. The TCR was taken from a pool of human donors in good health; the sample pools cells from several healthy donors. The chain's CDR3 is CASSTGLAGKETQYF. The CDR3 nucleotides are TGCGCCAGCAGCACAGGACTAGCGGGAAAAGAGACCCAGTACTTC.